Described below is a single TCR beta chain sequence and its context. Its antigen remains unknown. This specimen comes from a study of T cell responses to AZD1222 COVID-19 vaccine. The study's findings and limits: Donors, mostly white British, included more females; clonal diversity was possibly underestimated.

The CDR3 spans 14 residues. Trimming at V came to 5 bases and at J to 6 bases, leaving 5 bases not matched to a gene. CDR1 and CDR2 (germline): MNHNS, SASEGT. Clones were sequenced by immunoSEQ multiplex PCR, and TCRdb holds only the in-frame ones, with some missing. The data contain about 110,000 clones, about 89% of them singletons. This TCR was recovered from an adult in good health. J is TRBJ1-5 and V is TRBV6-1; TRBD1 matches 9 bases. Sequenced material: peripheral blood, taken on day 0 of AZD1222 vaccination. The CDR3 spells CASSYWDRAQPQHF. The DNA for the CDR3 is TGTGCCAGCAGTTATTGGGACAGGGCTCAGCCCCAGCATTTT.